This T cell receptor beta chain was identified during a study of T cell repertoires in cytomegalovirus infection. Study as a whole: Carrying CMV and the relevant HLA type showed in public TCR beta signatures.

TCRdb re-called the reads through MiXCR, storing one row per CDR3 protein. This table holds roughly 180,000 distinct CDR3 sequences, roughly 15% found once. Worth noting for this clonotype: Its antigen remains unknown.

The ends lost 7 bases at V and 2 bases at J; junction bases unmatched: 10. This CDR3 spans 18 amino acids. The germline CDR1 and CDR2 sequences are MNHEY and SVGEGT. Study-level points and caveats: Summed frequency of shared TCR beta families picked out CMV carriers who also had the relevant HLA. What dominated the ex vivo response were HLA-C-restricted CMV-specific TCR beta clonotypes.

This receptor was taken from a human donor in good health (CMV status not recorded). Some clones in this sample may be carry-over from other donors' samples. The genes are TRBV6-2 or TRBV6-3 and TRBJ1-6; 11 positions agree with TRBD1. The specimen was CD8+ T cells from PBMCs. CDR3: CASTHRPGQGAYNSPLHF. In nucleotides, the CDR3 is TGTGCCAGCACCCATAGGCCGGGACAGGGGGCCTATAATTCACCCCTCCACTTT.